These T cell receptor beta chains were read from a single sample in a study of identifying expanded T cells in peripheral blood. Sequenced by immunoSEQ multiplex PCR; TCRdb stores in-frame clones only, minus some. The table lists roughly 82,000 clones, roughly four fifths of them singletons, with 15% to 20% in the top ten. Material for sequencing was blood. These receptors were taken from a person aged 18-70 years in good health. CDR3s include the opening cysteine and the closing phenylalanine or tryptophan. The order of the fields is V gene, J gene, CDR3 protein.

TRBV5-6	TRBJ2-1	CASSGGAGTPDNEQFF
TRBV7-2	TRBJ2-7	CASSPQGDEQYF
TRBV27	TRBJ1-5	CASSPSTGQGQPQHF
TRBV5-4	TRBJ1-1	CASSLGIQGRTEAFF
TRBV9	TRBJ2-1	CASSVVTSGMSNEQFF
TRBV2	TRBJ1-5	CASSPASALPTYLIQPQHF
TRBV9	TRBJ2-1	CASSVASYSGEGNEQFF
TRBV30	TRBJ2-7	CAWSKGGPEYF
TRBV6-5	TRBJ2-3	CASSTGTGGSQYF
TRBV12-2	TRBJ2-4	CASRLSGTGALRNIQYF
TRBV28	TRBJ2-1	CASSLYPHEQFF
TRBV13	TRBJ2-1	CASSLTSGSKDEQFF
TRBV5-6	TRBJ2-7	CASSPTGRYEQYF
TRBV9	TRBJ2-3	CASSVEESTDTQYF
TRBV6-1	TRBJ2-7	CASSEVTTYEQYF
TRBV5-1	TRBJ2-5	CASSDTPGKETQYF